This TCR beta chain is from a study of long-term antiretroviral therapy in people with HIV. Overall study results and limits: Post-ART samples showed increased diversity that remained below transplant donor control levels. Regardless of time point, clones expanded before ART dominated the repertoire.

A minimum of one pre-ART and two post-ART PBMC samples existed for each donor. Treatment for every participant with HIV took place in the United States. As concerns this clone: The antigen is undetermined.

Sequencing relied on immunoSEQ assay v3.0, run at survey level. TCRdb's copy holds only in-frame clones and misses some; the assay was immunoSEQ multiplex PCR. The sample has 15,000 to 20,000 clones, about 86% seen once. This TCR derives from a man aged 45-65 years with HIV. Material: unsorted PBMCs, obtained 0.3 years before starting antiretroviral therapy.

The CDR3, as DNA: TGTGCCAGCAGTTTATCGCGGGGGGGCGGGGAGCTGTTTTTT. This codes for CASSLSRGGGELFF. The V call is TRBV27, the J call TRBJ2-2, with 9 bases that match TRBD2. The length of the CDR3 is 14 residues. The V gene end was trimmed by 0 bases and the J gene end by 7 bases; junction bases not matched to a gene: 0. Germline values: CDR1 MNHEY, CDR2 SMNVEV (reference sequence).